The rows below give T cell receptor beta chains drawn from one sample of a study of chemoradiotherapy in HPV16-positive cancers. Measured with immunoSEQ multiplex PCR; TCRdb has only the in-frame clones, and not every one. The sample holds 8,000 to 9,500 clones; around 70% are singletons and the top ten take about a tenth. The sequencing here drew on tumor tissue, taken from a patient who underwent chemoradiotherapy. These receptors were collected from a human donor with HPV-associated anogenital cancer. Each CDR3 is given with its conserved first and last residue. D genes are given only for firm matches. Rows give clone size only sometimes, using once, few, many, or a class for an expanded clone.

CDR3nt: TGTGCCAGCAGCTTAGGCACGGGAGGGTCCTACAATGAGCAGTTCTTC
CDR3aa: CASSLGTGGSYNEQFF
d_gene: TRBD2
j_gene: TRBJ2-1
v_gene: TRBV5-4
abundance: NA

CDR3nt: TGCGCCAGCAGCCCCGGACAGGAGGGAGAGACCCAGTACTTC
CDR3aa: CASSPGQEGETQYF
d_gene: NA
j_gene: TRBJ2-5
v_gene: TRBV5-1
abundance: NA

CDR3nt: TGTGCCAGCAGCTCTAATCGCGGGGAGCTGTTTTTT
CDR3aa: CASSSNRGELFF
d_gene: NA
j_gene: TRBJ2-2
v_gene: TRBV11-2
abundance: NA

CDR3nt: TGTGCCTGGAGTAGGGACAGACTCTATGGCTACACCTTC
CDR3aa: CAWSRDRLYGYTF
d_gene: TRBD1
j_gene: TRBJ1-2
v_gene: TRBV30
abundance: NA

CDR3nt: TGTGCCAGCACGGGACTAGCGGTCTACAATGAGCAGTTCTTC
CDR3aa: CASTGLAVYNEQFF
d_gene: TRBD2
j_gene: TRBJ2-1
v_gene: TRBV7-8
abundance: NA

CDR3nt: TGTGCCAGTAGTACTCCACCGGGACGACTTGCAACTAATGAAAAACTGTTTTTT
CDR3aa: CASSTPPGRLATNEKLFF
d_gene: NA
j_gene: TRBJ1-4
v_gene: TRBV19
abundance: NA

CDR3nt: TGTGCCAGCAGTGAACAGGGAACTGGGGCCAACGTCCTGACTTTC
CDR3aa: CASSEQGTGANVLTF
d_gene: NA
j_gene: TRBJ2-6
v_gene: TRBV6-1
abundance: NA

CDR3nt: TGTGCCAGCAGCTTGGGAGGTGGAGGAGAGACCCAGTACTTC
CDR3aa: CASSLGGGGETQYF
d_gene: NA
j_gene: TRBJ2-5
v_gene: TRBV5-6
abundance: medium-sized

CDR3nt: TGCGCCAGCAGACTAACGGGAACGAACACCGGGGAGCTGTTTTTT
CDR3aa: CASRLTGTNTGELFF
d_gene: NA
j_gene: TRBJ2-2
v_gene: TRBV10-2
abundance: NA

CDR3nt: TGTGCCAGTAGTATATATGGTAGGAATCAGCCCCAGCATTTT
CDR3aa: CASSIYGRNQPQHF
d_gene: NA
j_gene: TRBJ1-5
v_gene: TRBV19
abundance: NA

CDR3nt: TGTGCCAGCAGGGAGGGACAGAACAATGAGCAGTTCTTC
CDR3aa: CASREGQNNEQFF
d_gene: NA
j_gene: TRBJ2-1
v_gene: TRBV6-1
abundance: NA

CDR3nt: TGTGCCACCAGCAGACCCGGGACAGGGGACCGCACAGATACGCAGTATTTT
CDR3aa: CATSRPGTGDRTDTQYF
d_gene: TRBD1
j_gene: TRBJ2-3
v_gene: TRBV15
abundance: few

CDR3nt: TGCGCCAGCAGTGAGTCGAAGGGCGGAGATGAAAAACTGTTTTTT
CDR3aa: CASSESKGGDEKLFF
d_gene: NA
j_gene: TRBJ1-4
v_gene: TRBV10-1
abundance: NA

CDR3nt: TGTGCCAGCAGTCAGAGCTCCTACGAGCAGTACTTC
CDR3aa: CASSQSSYEQYF
d_gene: NA
j_gene: TRBJ2-7
v_gene: TRBV7-2
abundance: NA

CDR3nt: TGTGCCTCCGGGGGAGCGGCCAGCACAGATACGCAGTATTTT
CDR3aa: CASGGAASTDTQYF
d_gene: NA
j_gene: TRBJ2-3
v_gene: TRBV6-5
abundance: NA

CDR3nt: TGTGCCAGCGCACAGGGGGCGAACACCGGGGAGCTGTTTTTT
CDR3aa: CASAQGANTGELFF
d_gene: TRBD1
j_gene: TRBJ2-2
v_gene: TRBV7-9
abundance: NA

CDR3nt: TGTGCCAGCAGCTTGGAAGGGCCTGAAGCTTTCTTT
CDR3aa: CASSLEGPEAFF
d_gene: NA
j_gene: TRBJ1-1
v_gene: TRBV5-4
abundance: NA

CDR3nt: TGTGCCAGTAGGGCGGGGTATGGCTACACCTTC
CDR3aa: CASRAGYGYTF
d_gene: NA
j_gene: TRBJ1-2
v_gene: TRBV19
abundance: NA

CDR3nt: TGTGCCAGCAGTGAACAGGGCGGCCAGCCCCAGCATTTT
CDR3aa: CASSEQGGQPQHF
d_gene: NA
j_gene: TRBJ1-5
v_gene: TRBV6-4
abundance: NA

CDR3nt: TGCAGCGCCGTAGGTGGGGTAGCCAAAAACATTCAGTACTTC
CDR3aa: CSAVGGVAKNIQYF
d_gene: NA
j_gene: TRBJ2-4
v_gene: TRBV29-1
abundance: few

CDR3nt: TGTGCCAGCAGCTTAGGGCCCGCGAGTGCCGGGGAGCTGTTTTTT
CDR3aa: CASSLGPASAGELFF
d_gene: NA
j_gene: TRBJ2-2
v_gene: TRBV7-8
abundance: NA

CDR3nt: TGTGCCAGCTCCCAAGCGGGGGCCCAAACTTACAATGAGCAGTTCTTC
CDR3aa: CASSQAGAQTYNEQFF
d_gene: TRBD2
j_gene: TRBJ2-1
v_gene: TRBV18
abundance: NA

CDR3nt: TGTGCCAGCAGTACCCAGCGGATCCAAGAGACCCAGTACTTC
CDR3aa: CASSTQRIQETQYF
d_gene: NA
j_gene: TRBJ2-5
v_gene: TRBV28
abundance: NA

CDR3nt: TGTGCCTGGAGTGTCGTCTACAATGAGCAGTTCTTC
CDR3aa: CAWSVVYNEQFF
d_gene: NA
j_gene: TRBJ2-1
v_gene: TRBV30
abundance: NA

CDR3nt: TGCGCCAGCAGCTTGGGAGAGGGGACAGATACGCAGTATTTT
CDR3aa: CASSLGEGTDTQYF
d_gene: NA
j_gene: TRBJ2-3
v_gene: TRBV5-1
abundance: NA

CDR3nt: TGTGCCAGCAGTACAGGGGTGTATGGCTACACCTTC
CDR3aa: CASSTGVYGYTF
d_gene: TRBD1
j_gene: TRBJ1-2
v_gene: TRBV2
abundance: NA

CDR3nt: TGTGCCAGCAGCTTCAGCGGGGTGAAGGGGAGGAATGAGCAGTTCTTC
CDR3aa: CASSFSGVKGRNEQFF
d_gene: TRBD2
j_gene: TRBJ2-1
v_gene: TRBV7-9
abundance: few

CDR3nt: TGCAGCGTTGTGGGAGGGGGACGCTACAATGAGCAGTTCTTC
CDR3aa: CSVVGGGRYNEQFF
d_gene: NA
j_gene: TRBJ2-1
v_gene: TRBV29-1
abundance: NA

CDR3nt: TGTGCCAGCAGCCCTTCTAAGAGTCGTGGGGTCACCGGGGAGCTGTTTTTT
CDR3aa: CASSPSKSRGVTGELFF
d_gene: NA
j_gene: TRBJ2-2
v_gene: TRBV7-8
abundance: NA

CDR3nt: TGTGCCAGCAGTCAACAGGGGGCCTATCAGCCCCAGCATTTT
CDR3aa: CASSQQGAYQPQHF
d_gene: TRBD1
j_gene: TRBJ1-5
v_gene: TRBV6-1
abundance: once

CDR3nt: TGTGCCTGGAGTGTACGTGAAGCAGATACGCAGTATTTT
CDR3aa: CAWSVREADTQYF
d_gene: NA
j_gene: TRBJ2-3
v_gene: TRBV30
abundance: NA

CDR3nt: TGTGCCAGCAGCTTAGATGGGGAGTTCGGTAACTATGGCTACACCTTC
CDR3aa: CASSLDGEFGNYGYTF
d_gene: NA
j_gene: TRBJ1-2
v_gene: TRBV11-3
abundance: NA

CDR3nt: TGTGCCAGCAGCTTGTTAGCTGGACAGGGAGGCGCTTTCTTT
CDR3aa: CASSLLAGQGGAFF
d_gene: TRBD1
j_gene: TRBJ1-1
v_gene: TRBV5-5
abundance: NA

CDR3nt: TGTGCCAGCAGTGACCGCTCACCGACAGGGAAGGAAGGGGAGACCCAGTACTTC
CDR3aa: CASSDRSPTGKEGETQYF
d_gene: TRBD1
j_gene: TRBJ2-5
v_gene: TRBV6-4
abundance: NA

CDR3nt: TGTGCCAGAAGCTTGGGGATAACTTCCTACGAGCAGTACTTC
CDR3aa: CARSLGITSYEQYF
d_gene: NA
j_gene: TRBJ2-7
v_gene: TRBV5-3
abundance: NA

CDR3nt: TGCGCCAGCAGCTCCCTGAGTACAGCGGCCGAGCAGTACTTC
CDR3aa: CASSSLSTAAEQYF
d_gene: NA
j_gene: TRBJ2-7
v_gene: TRBV5-1
abundance: NA

CDR3nt: TGTGCCAGAAGCTTCCGACAGGGGATGCACACCGGGGAGCTGTTTTTT
CDR3aa: CARSFRQGMHTGELFF
d_gene: TRBD1
j_gene: TRBJ2-2
v_gene: TRBV5-3
abundance: NA

CDR3nt: TGTGCCAGCAGCGAAGACAGGGCCCCCTACGAGCAGTACTTC
CDR3aa: CASSEDRAPYEQYF
d_gene: TRBD1
j_gene: TRBJ2-7
v_gene: TRBV6-1
abundance: once

CDR3nt: TGTGCCAGCAGTTCCCTAGCGGGGGGCTTCAACACAGATACGCAGTATTTT
CDR3aa: CASSSLAGGFNTDTQYF
d_gene: TRBD2
j_gene: TRBJ2-3
v_gene: TRBV28
abundance: NA

CDR3nt: TGCGCCAGCAGCCAGGGACAGATGAACACTGAAGCTTTCTTT
CDR3aa: CASSQGQMNTEAFF
d_gene: TRBD1
j_gene: TRBJ1-1
v_gene: TRBV4-1
abundance: NA

CDR3nt: TGTGCCAGCAGCTCACCACTCGGACTAGCGGGAGGCGGGTACCAAGAGACCCAGTACTTC
CDR3aa: CASSSPLGLAGGGYQETQYF
d_gene: TRBD2
j_gene: TRBJ2-5
v_gene: TRBV11-3
abundance: NA